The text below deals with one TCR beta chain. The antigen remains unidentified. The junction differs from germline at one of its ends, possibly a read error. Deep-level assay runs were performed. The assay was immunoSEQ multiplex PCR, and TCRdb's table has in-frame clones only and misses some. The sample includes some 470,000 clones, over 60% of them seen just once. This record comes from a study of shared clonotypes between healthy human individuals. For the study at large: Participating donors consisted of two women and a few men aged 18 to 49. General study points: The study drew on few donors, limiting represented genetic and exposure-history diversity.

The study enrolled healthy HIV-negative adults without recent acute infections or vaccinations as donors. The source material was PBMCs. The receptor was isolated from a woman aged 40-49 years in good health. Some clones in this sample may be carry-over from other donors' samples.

CDR3 loop: CASSARLNEQLF. CDR3 nucleotides: TGTGCCAGCAGCGCCCGACTAAATGAGCAGCTCTTC. The chain has TRBV7-3 and TRBJ2-1; TRBD2 might be the D (5 bases). The CDR3 length is 12 residues. CDR1 is SGHTA and CDR2 is FQGTGA in the germline V gene.